Each of the 14 T cell receptor beta chains below was sequenced from the same sample in a study of cytomegalovirus exposure and HLA in healthy donors. In the PCR, 60 Vbeta and 13 Jbeta primers were used. The method was immunoSEQ multiplex PCR; TCRdb's version includes in-frame clones alone and lacks a portion of them. The table has 110,000 or so clones, about two thirds seen once. The sample was PBMCs. The receptors were sampled from a woman aged 70-85 years in good health and CMV-seropositive.

This sequence joins TRBV29-1 and TRBJ1-1; 9 nucleotides agree with TRBD1. V shed 6 bases, J shed 3 bases, and the junction held 5 bases outside the gene matches. The CDR3 is made up of 13 amino acids. Germline CDR1 and CDR2: SQVTM and ANQGSEA. This CDR3 is CSVGGQGHTEAFF. The CDR3 DNA is TGCAGCGTGGGGGGACAGGGACACACTGAAGCTTTCTTT.

The V and J genes are TRBV30 and TRBJ2-7; 8 nucleotides agree with TRBD1. Looked up from germline, CDR1 is GTSNPN and CDR2 is SVGIG (reference sequence). This CDR3 comprises 15 residues. The junction had 8 bases not matched to a gene; V was cut back by 3 bases and J by 1 base. As DNA, the CDR3 is TGTGCCTGGAGGCGGGACAGGCTTTCTTCCTACGAGCAGTACTTC. Protein sequence: CAWRRDRLSSYEQYF.

This clone came up a few times. In nucleotides, the CDR3 is TGTGCCAGCAGTGACTCGTCTAGCACAGATACGCAGTATTTT. Translation: CASSDSSSTDTQYF. This chain joins TRBV2 and TRBJ2-3; D is ambiguous. V gave up 3 bases and J gave up 0 bases, with 7 bases separating them. Germline-derived CDR1 and CDR2 are SNHLY and FYNNEI. The CDR3 has 14 residues. The whole variable domain, remainder taken from reference TRBV2 and TRBJ2-3, is EPEVTQTPSHQVTQMGQEVILRCVPISNHLYFYWYRQILGQKVEFLVSFYNNEISEKSEIFDDQFSVERPDGSNFTLKIRSTKLEDSAMYFCASSDSSSTDTQYFGPGTRLTVL.

The rearrangement uses TRBV13 and TRBJ2-7; 8 nucleotides match TRBD2. The ends lost 5 bases at V and 3 bases at J; junction bases unmatched: 9. The CDR3 loop spans 15 amino acids. Per the germline V gene, CDR1 is PRHDT and CDR2 is FYEKMQ (reference sequence). The chain's CDR3 is CASSPPGLVLYEQYF. CDR3 in DNA: TGTGCCAGCAGCCCCCCGGGACTAGTGCTCTACGAGCAGTACTTC.

A single count supports this clone. This chain links TRBV7-9 with TRBJ2-1, with a tentative D call TRBD1 (6 bases). Between the trimmed V and J ends, which lost 0 bases and 0 bases, there was a span of 12 bases. The CDR3 runs 17 residues. The V gene's germline CDR1 is SEHNR and CDR2 FQNEAQ (reference sequence). The DNA of the CDR3 is TGTGCCAGCAGCTTAGCGCTCACAGGGAGCTCCTACAATGAGCAGTTCTTC. It translates to CASSLALTGSSYNEQFF.

This clone was seen more than once but under ten times. CDR3 sequence (DNA): TGTGCCACCTCCTCCCTTTCCGAGCAGTACTTC. It specifies CATSSLSEQYF. V and J are TRBV19 and TRBJ2-7; D unresolved. Germline V gene data show CDR1 as LNHDA and CDR2 as SQIVND (reference sequence). CDR3 length: 11 amino acids. The V and J ends lost 10 bases and 6 bases respectively, with 13 bases between them.

The CDR3 loop reads CARSLETTDTGELFF. The CDR3 nucleotides read TGTGCCAGAAGCTTGGAGACTACTGACACCGGGGAGCTGTTTTTT. The chain employs TRBV5-3 and TRBJ2-2; a weak D match, TRBD2 (5 bases). TRBV5-3 is identified as an open reading frame with a role that is uncertain. The V end lost 0 bases, the J end lost 3 bases, and 9 bases lay between the germline ends. CDR3 length equals 15 residues.

This sequence joins TRBV5-6 and TRBJ1-6; 9 nucleotides line up with TRBD1. CDR1 is SGHDT and CDR2 is YYEEEE in the germline V gene. This CDR3 has 14 residues. The V segment lost 3 bases and the J segment 9 bases; nucleotides outside the gene matches: 4. CDR3 nucleotide sequence: TGTGCCAGCAGCTCGGACAGGGGAAGTTCACCCCTCCACTTT. Translating it yields CASSSDRGSSPLHF.

There are a few counts of this clone. The rearrangement uses TRBV30 and TRBJ1-2; a possible D gene is TRBD1 (6 bases). The CDR3 is 13 amino acids. Between the trimmed V and J ends, which lost 0 bases and 6 bases, there was a span of 11 bases. Germline loops: CDR1 GTSNPN, CDR2 SVGIG (reference sequence). The CDR3 protein is CAWSVLGTNGYTF. In nucleotides, the CDR3 is TGTGCCTGGAGTGTATTAGGGACAAATGGCTACACCTTC.

The rearrangement links TRBV14 to TRBJ2-3; 7 bases match TRBD1. Losses at the gene ends were 5 bases for V and 4 bases for J; bases not matched to a gene: 9. In germline, CDR1 is SGHDN, CDR2 FVKESK. This CDR3 is built from 15 residues. CDR3 protein: CASSNRQGSADTQYF. The CDR3 DNA reads TGTGCCAGCAGCAATCGACAGGGAAGCGCAGATACGCAGTATTTT.

This clone was seen a few times. The chain combines TRBV10-3 with TRBJ2-1, with 15 nucleotides matching TRBD2. The CDR3 runs to 16 residues. CDR1 ENHRY and CDR2 SYGVKD come from the germline V gene. V shed 3 bases and J 6 bases; nucleotides not matched to a gene: 3. This CDR3 is CAISERTSGGANEQFF. The CDR3 nucleotides read TGTGCCATCAGTGAACGGACTAGCGGGGGGGCCAATGAGCAGTTCTTC.

The chain employs TRBV14 and TRBJ1-1, with no clear D. Between the trimmed V and J ends, which lost 1 base and 6 bases, there was a span of 9 bases. Germline V lookup: CDR1 SGHDN, CDR2 FVKESK. This CDR3 contains 13 residues. The CDR3 region is CASSQVRGAEAFF. For the CDR3, the DNA is TGTGCCAGCAGCCAAGTGCGAGGAGCTGAAGCTTTCTTT.

This clone was detected a few times. Distinct nucleotide sequences in the sample also encode this CDR3. This rearrangement joins TRBV6-6 to TRBJ1-1; tentatively, D is TRBD1 (5 bases). CDR1 MNHNY and CDR2 SVGAGI come from the germline V gene (reference sequence). V lost 6 bases and J lost 1, with 9 bases in between. The CDR3 length is 13 residues. The CDR3 nucleotides are TGTGCCAGCAGCTCCCAGGGGAACACTGAAGCTTTCTTT. Translating gives CASSSQGNTEAFF.

The chain links TRBV6-6 to TRBJ1-1; a possible D gene is TRBD1 (6 bases). The ends were cut back, 8 bases at V and 1 base at J, with 17 bases in the middle. This CDR3 spans 15 amino acids. Germline CDR1 is MNHNY and CDR2 is SVGAGI (reference sequence). CDR3 nucleotide sequence: TGTGCCAGCCCCAGACGGGCAGGGGAGAACACTGAAGCTTTCTTT. Protein: CASPRRAGENTEAFF.